Presented here are 15 T cell receptor beta chains from one specimen sequenced in a study of cytomegalovirus exposure and HLA in healthy donors. The study ran its PCR with 60 Vbeta and 13 Jbeta primers. The protocol was immunoSEQ multiplex PCR, while the TCRdb copy is restricted to in-frame clones and leaves out a portion. The sample yields 150,000 or so clones, just under 80% seen once. Sequencing was done on a sample of PBMCs. These receptors all come from a woman aged 50 to 60 in good health and CMV-seropositive.

The chain carries TRBV7-2 and TRBJ1-3; D unresolved. Germline V gene sequence: CDR1 SGHTA, CDR2 FQGNSA. This CDR3 contains 14 residues. Trimming pared 1 base from V and 0 bases from J, leaving 4 bases between. CDR3 bases: TGTGCCAGCAGCTTAGGCGGCTCTGGAAACACCATATATTTT. Translated, it gives CASSLGGSGNTIYF.

This rearrangement joins TRBV5-1 to TRBJ1-5; the match to TRBD1 covers 9 bases. The V and J ends lost 4 bases and 8 bases, in that order; junction bases with no gene match: 7. CDR3 length equals 14 residues. The V gene's germline CDR1 is SGHRS and CDR2 YFSETQ. DNA of the CDR3: TGCGCCAGCAGCGACCAACAGGGGGCTGAGCCCCAGCATTTT. Encoded protein: CASSDQQGAEPQHF.

V usage is TRBV6-5 and J usage is TRBJ2-7, with TRBD1 as a possible D gene (5 bases). Between the trimmed V and J ends, which lost 4 bases and 0 bases, there was a span of 10 bases. The CDR3 contains 14 residues. The germline CDR1 and CDR2 sequences are MNHEY and SVGAGI. CDR3 loop: CASSWAGSSYEQYF. In nucleotides, the CDR3 is TGTGCCAGCAGTTGGGCAGGGTCCTCCTACGAGCAGTACTTC.

The chain joins TRBV5-1 to TRBJ2-1; 7 positions agree with TRBD1. The germline gives CDR1 SGHRS, CDR2 YFSETQ. V shed 7 bases, J shed 7 bases, and the junction held 14 bases outside the gene matches. CDR3 length: 15 amino acids. The CDR3 coding sequence is TGCGCCAGCGGGTTTACAGGGGCGGATTTAAATGAGCAGTTCTTC. Residues: CASGFTGADLNEQFF.

The V call is TRBV6-5, the J call TRBJ2-7; TRBD1 matches at 8 bases. CDR1 MNHEY and CDR2 SVGAGI come from the germline V gene. This CDR3 is built from 16 residues. With 2 bases clipped from V and 2 bases from J, the junction kept 8 bases outside the gene matches. The CDR3 protein is CASSYRGRGRPYEQYF. The CDR3 coding sequence is TGTGCCAGCAGTTACCGGGGCAGGGGGCGACCCTACGAGCAGTACTTC.

The chain carries TRBV7-9 and TRBJ2-5; 10 nucleotides line up with TRBD1. The CDR3 is 15 amino acids. V trimming: 4 bases; J trimming: 5 bases; junction bases outside the gene matches: 7. The V gene's germline CDR1 is SEHNR and CDR2 FQNEAQ (reference sequence). The CDR3, as DNA: TGTGCCAGCAGCTCCCGACAGGGGGCAGGGGAGACCCAGTACTTC. The encoded protein is CASSSRQGAGETQYF.

The V call is TRBV27, the J call TRBJ2-5; possibly TRBD1 for D (7 bases). V was clipped by 6 bases and J by 2 bases, with 13 bases between them. CDR1 MNHEY and CDR2 SMNVEV come from the germline V gene (reference sequence). CDR3 length equals 14 residues. CDR3 bases: TGTGCCAGCAGCCCAGGGGGGCGTCAAGAGACCCAGTACTTC. Protein: CASSPGGRQETQYF.

The chain joins TRBV10-3 to TRBJ2-2, with 10 positions matching TRBD2. The CDR3 consists of 20 residues. The V and J ends lost 0 bases and 1 base, in that order; junction bases with no gene match: 11. The germline CDR1 and CDR2 sequences are ENHRY and SYGVKD. The CDR3 bases are TGTGCCATCAGTGAGTCGGGAGGGGTCGGGACTAGCGAGAACACCGGGGAGCTGTTTTTT. Its protein is CAISESGGVGTSENTGELFF.

V is TRBV29-1 and J is TRBJ1-1, with D perhaps matching TRBD1 (5 bases). The CDR3 has 14 amino acids. Per the germline V gene, CDR1 is SQVTM and CDR2 is ANQGSEA. V was clipped by 4 bases and J by 1 base, with 13 bases between them. CDR3 in DNA: TGCAGCGTTGTGGCCAGGGCCACGAACACTGAAGCTTTCTTT. It encodes CSVVARATNTEAFF.

This rearrangement joins TRBV27 to TRBJ1-5; D gene ambiguous. Germline V lookup: CDR1 MNHEY, CDR2 SMNVEV (reference sequence). The germline V and J ends were trimmed by 1 base and 4 bases, with 17 bases remaining between them. This CDR3 comprises 17 residues. CDR3 amino acids: CASSLFYDSPPNQPQHF. CDR3 sequence (DNA): TGTGCCAGCAGTTTATTTTACGACTCCCCCCCAAATCAGCCCCAGCATTTT.

The count of this clone is one. The genes are TRBV25-1 and TRBJ2-1; 11 bases align to TRBD2. Germline-derived CDR1 and CDR2 are MGHDK and SYGVNS. J lost 9 bases, V lost 5 bases, and 6 bases had no gene match. The length of the CDR3 is 14 residues. The CDR3 coding sequence is TGTGCCAGCAGTTACGGGACTAGCGGTACTGAGCAGTTCTTC. The encoded protein is CASSYGTSGTEQFF. The complete variable domain, with remaining parts taken from reference TRBV25-1 and TRBJ2-1, reads EADIYQTPRYLVIGTGKKITLECSQTMGHDKMYWYQQDPGMELHLIHYSYGVNSTEKGDLSSESTVSRIRTEHFPLTLESARPSHTSQYLCASSYGTSGTEQFFGPGTRLTVL.

The chain combines TRBV20-1 with TRBJ1-2, with D tentatively TRBD1 (6 bases). V lost 8 bases to trimming and J lost 4 bases, with 11 bases between them. The germline V gene encodes CDR1 DFQATT and CDR2 SNEGSKA (reference sequence). The CDR3 is 11 residues long. CDR3 protein: CSPRTVYGYTF. Here the CDR3 DNA reads TGCAGTCCTCGGACAGTCTATGGCTACACCTTC.

In its sample, this clone was seen once. At the DNA level, this CDR3 is encoded by other sequences in the same sample as well. This chain connects TRBV7-2 to TRBJ1-5; 10 bases line up with TRBD1. Germline CDR1 SGHTA, CDR2 FQGNSA. This CDR3 region has 15 residues. The ends lost 5 bases at V and 5 bases at J; junction bases unmatched: 6. The CDR3 DNA follows: TGTGCCAGCAGCCTGGAGGGACAGGGGTATCAGCCCCAGCATTTT. This encodes CASSLEGQGYQPQHF. Full variable domain (missing parts from reference TRBV7-2 and TRBJ1-5): GAGVSQSPSNKVTEKGKDVELRCDPISGHTALYWYRQSLGQGLEFLIYFQGNSAPDKSGLPSDRFSAERTGGSVSTLTIQRTQQEDSAVYLCASSLEGQGYQPQHFGDGTRLSIL.

In regard to this clone: Germline and junction disagree at one end, which may indicate a read error. V gene TRBV7-7 combines with J gene TRBJ2-5; the match to TRBD1 covers 10 bases. The germline V gene has CDR1 SSHAT and CDR2 FNYEAQ (reference sequence). The CDR3 sequence is 17 residues long. The CDR3 DNA reads as TGTGCTAGCAGCTTCTACCTCCCGGGACAGGGGCAAGAGACCCAGTACTTC. Translating gives CASSFYLPGQGQETQYF.

The gene calls are TRBV7-2 and TRBJ2-3, with TRBD2 matching over 12 bases. Per the germline V gene, CDR1 is SGHTA and CDR2 is FQGNSA. The V and J ends lost 6 bases and 3 bases, in that order; junction bases with no gene match: 4. CDR3 length: 15 residues. Here the CDR3 DNA reads TGTGCCAGCAGGTGGACTAGCGGGGAAACAGATACGCAGTATTTT. Translating gives CASRWTSGETDTQYF. The complete variable domain, with remaining parts taken from reference TRBV7-2 and TRBJ2-3, reads GAGVSQSPSNKVTEKGKDVELRCDPISGHTALYWYRQSLGQGLEFLIYFQGNSAPDKSGLPSDRFSAERTGGSVSTLTIQRTQQEDSAVYLCASRWTSGETDTQYFGPGTRLTVL.